Listed here is a single T cell receptor (beta chain). The entry originates in a study of OX40 agonist ivuxolimab in advanced cancers. TCRdb's table, derived via immunoSEQ multiplex PCR, lists solely in-frame clones and lacks some. Among more than 90,000 clones listed, about 80% were seen once. Here the sequenced sample was CD4+ or CD8+ T cells sorted from blood, taken in a trial of the OX40 agonist ivuxolimab. The sequence was obtained from an adult with an advanced solid tumor such as melanoma, head and neck, liver or kidney cancer.

The CDR3 sequence is CASSVGVGGRPPQETQYF. The CDR3 coding sequence is TGTGCCAGCAGCGTAGGGGTGGGCGGGAGGCCCCCGCAAGAGACCCAGTACTTC. This chain connects TRBV9 to TRBJ2-5; 8 bases map to TRBD2. This CDR3 region has 18 residues. J was trimmed by 2 bases and V by 0 bases; bases with no gene match: 12. Germline assignment: CDR1 SGDLS and CDR2 YYNGEE.